This T cell receptor (beta chain) is drawn from a study of long-term antiretroviral therapy in people with HIV. Overall study findings and caveats: Spans of CDR3 length were tighter for HIV repertoires than for controls.

Survey level was the resolution at which the v3.0 immunoSEQ assay ran. TCRdb keeps only in-frame clones here, not all; method: immunoSEQ multiplex PCR. The sample has about 16,000 clones; 81% are singletons. V lost 6 bases to trimming and J lost 4 bases, with 19 bases between them. The CDR3 is 15 residues long. The germline gives CDR1 SNHLY, CDR2 FYNNEI. In regard to this clone: Its matching antigen is unknown.

The V and J genes are TRBV2 and TRBJ2-7; no clear D gene. The material was unsorted PBMCs, obtained around 1.2 years before starting antiretroviral therapy. The sequence was collected from a man aged 30 to 45 with HIV. CDR3 protein: CASSKGPLMGYEQYF. CDR3 nucleotide sequence: TGTGCCAGCAGCAAGGGCCCTCTTATGGGGTACGAGCAGTACTTC. The whole variable domain, filled in from reference TRBV2 and TRBJ2-7, reads EPEVTQTPSHQVTQMGQEVILRCVPISNHLYFYWYRQILGQKVEFLVSFYNNEISEKSEIFDDQFSVERPDGSNFTLKIRSTKLEDSAMYFCASSKGPLMGYEQYFGPGTRLTVT.